This TCR beta chain appears in the sequencing data of a study of CD8 T cells in ankylosing spondylitis. The study's findings and limits: Disease-linked clones proved CD8+ and comparatively uncommon in peripheral blood. Disease-linked clones were reportedly significantly enriched in matched ankylosing spondylitis synovial fluid. Certain motif variants had earlier been reported in reactive arthritis synovial fluid and blood.

Per the germline V gene, CDR1 is MNHEY and CDR2 is SVGAGI. The CDR3 runs 17 residues. Trimming took 0 bases from V and 4 from J; bases not matched to a gene: 4. This clonotype has ten or more counts. Its specificity is not known. TCRdb re-called the 5' RACE reads with MiXCR, one entry per CDR3 protein. The table lists roughly 220,000 distinct CDR3 sequences, roughly a tenth of them singletons. The sequenced material came from blood, either unsorted or a sorted T cell fraction (not recorded which). The source of this sequence is a male donor with ankylosing spondylitis or in good health (not recorded which). V and J are TRBV6-5 and TRBJ2-2; TRBD1 agrees at 11 bases. The CDR3 coding sequence is TGTGCCAGCAGTTACTCGTTGGGACAGGGGGGCACCGGGGAGCTGTTTTTT. Residues: CASSYSLGQGGTGELFF.